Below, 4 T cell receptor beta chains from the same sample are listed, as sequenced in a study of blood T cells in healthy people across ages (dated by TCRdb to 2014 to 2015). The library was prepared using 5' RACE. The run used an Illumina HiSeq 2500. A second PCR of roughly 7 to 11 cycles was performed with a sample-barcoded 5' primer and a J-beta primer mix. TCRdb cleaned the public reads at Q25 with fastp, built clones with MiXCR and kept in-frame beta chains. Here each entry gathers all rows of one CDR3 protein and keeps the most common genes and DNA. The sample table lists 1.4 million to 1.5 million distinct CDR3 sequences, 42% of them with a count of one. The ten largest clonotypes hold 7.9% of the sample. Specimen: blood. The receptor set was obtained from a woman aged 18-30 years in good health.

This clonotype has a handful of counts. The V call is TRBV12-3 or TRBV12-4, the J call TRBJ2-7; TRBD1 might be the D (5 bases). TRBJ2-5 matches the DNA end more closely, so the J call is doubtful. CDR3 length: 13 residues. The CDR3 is CASLRVSRGTQYF. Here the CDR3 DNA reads TGTGCCAGCTTGCGTGTGTCTAGGGGGACCCAGTACTTC.

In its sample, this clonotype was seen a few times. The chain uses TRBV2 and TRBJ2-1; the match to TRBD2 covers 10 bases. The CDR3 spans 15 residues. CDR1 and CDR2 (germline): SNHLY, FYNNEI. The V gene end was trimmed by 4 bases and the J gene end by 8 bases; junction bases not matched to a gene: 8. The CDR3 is CASSVTSGKRDEQFF. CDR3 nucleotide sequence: TGTGCCAGCAGTGTTACTAGCGGGAAAAGGGATGAGCAGTTCTTC.

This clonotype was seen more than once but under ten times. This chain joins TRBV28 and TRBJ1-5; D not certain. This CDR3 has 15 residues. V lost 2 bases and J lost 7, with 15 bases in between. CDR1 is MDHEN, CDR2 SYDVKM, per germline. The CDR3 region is CASSLIGGLRQPQHF. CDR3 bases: TGTGCCAGCAGTTTAATTGGTGGGCTTCGACAGCCCCAGCATTTT.

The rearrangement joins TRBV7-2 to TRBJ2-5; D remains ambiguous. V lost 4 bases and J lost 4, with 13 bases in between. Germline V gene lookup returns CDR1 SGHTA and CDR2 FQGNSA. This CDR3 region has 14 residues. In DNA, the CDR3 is TGTGCCAGCAGCTCCCAAGGATCAAGAGAGACCCAGTACTTC. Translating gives CASSSQGSRETQYF.